Shown below are 23 T cell receptor beta chains from a single sample sequenced in a study of beta chain features in type 1 diabetes. These TCRs' antigens remain unknown. Study-level points and caveats: When Type 1 diabetes patients were examined, their TCRB CDR3s proved moderately but significantly shorter in all four CD4+ subsets.

Isolated RNA was reverse transcribed in full, so expressed TCRB transcripts were sequenced. Some clones are missing from TCRdb's copy, which holds only in-frame ones; the method was immunoSEQ multiplex PCR. This repertoire shows more than 300,000 clones, over 10% found once; its top ten account for about 0.01%. The sample comprised naive CD4+ T cells from blood. Receptors originate from a woman younger than 30 with type 1 diabetes.

This clone was found a few times. The chain recombines TRBV5-4 with TRBJ1-4; 9 positions match TRBD1. Per the germline V gene, CDR1 is SGHNT and CDR2 is YYREEE (reference sequence). The CDR3 runs to 15 residues. J was trimmed by 7 bases and V by 4 bases; bases with no gene match: 8. The CDR3 DNA reads as TGTGCCAGCAGCCCACGGACAGGGGCTGGTGAAAAACTGTTTTTT. It yields the protein CASSPRTGAGEKLFF.

The chain couples TRBV9 to TRBJ1-1; 8 bases are shared with TRBD1. The CDR3 extends over 16 amino acids. CDR1 and CDR2 from the germline V gene are SGDLS and YYNGEE. V was pared by 4 bases and J by 3 bases, with 11 bases of the junction left unmatched. The CDR3 region is CASSTTTGATYTEAFF. As DNA, the CDR3 is TGTGCCAGCAGCACAACGACAGGGGCCACCTACACTGAAGCTTTCTTT.

This clone was observed a few times. The chain joins TRBV28 to TRBJ2-1; D call uncertain. V shed 6 bases and J shed 0 bases, with 12 bases lying between them. CDR1 and CDR2 from the germline V gene are MDHEN and SYDVKM. CDR3 length equals 15 residues. This chain's CDR3 is CASSKLWSSYNEQFF. CDR3 DNA: TGTGCCAGCAGCAAACTCTGGAGCTCCTACAATGAGCAGTTCTTC.

This clone was seen only a few times. The chain recombines TRBV10-3 with TRBJ2-1; TRBD1 agrees at 11 bases. The CDR3 is made up of 17 amino acids. CDR1 is ENHRY, CDR2 SYGVKD, per germline. V was pared by 5 bases and J by 6 bases, with 12 bases of the junction left unmatched. CDR3: CAISNGQGADLTNEQFF. The CDR3 nucleotides read TGTGCCATCAGTAACGGACAGGGGGCGGACTTGACCAATGAGCAGTTCTTC.

There are a few counts of this clone. The J gene is TRBJ2-3, the V gene TRBV7-9; D might be TRBD2 (6 bases). Germline CDR1 SEHNR, CDR2 FQNEAQ (reference sequence). The CDR3 length is 15 residues. Trimming took 2 bases from V and 1 from J, leaving 10 bases between them. The CDR3 DNA reads TGTGCCAGCAGCTTAATTTCGGGGGGCACAGATACGCAGTATTTT. Translating gives CASSLISGGTDTQYF. Drawing the rest from reference TRBV7-9 and TRBJ2-3, the complete variable domain is DTGVSQNPRHKITKRGQNVTFRCDPISEHNRLYWYRQTLGQGPEFLTYFQNEAQLEKSRLLSDRFSAERPKGSFSTLEIQRTEQGDSAMYLCASSLISGGTDTQYFGPGTRLTVL.

This clone was seen only a few times. The V gene is TRBV30, the J gene TRBJ2-5; D might be TRBD2 (5 bases). Trimming shortened V by 2 bases and J by 1 base, and 8 bases separated the two germline ends. Germline lookup yields CDR1 GTSNPN and CDR2 SVGIG (reference sequence). There are 13 residues in the CDR3. CDR3 DNA: TGTGCCTGGAGTATCGGACTCCAAGAGACCCAGTACTTC. Protein product: CAWSIGLQETQYF.

As concerns this clone: Other DNA sequences within the sample encode an identical CDR3. The chain has TRBV18 and TRBJ2-5; no clear D gene. CDR3 length: 14 residues. Looked up from germline, CDR1 is KGHSH and CDR2 is LQKENI. The V end was cut by 0 bases, the J end by 4 bases, with 9 bases between. CDR3 DNA: TGTGCCAGCTCACCACCGTCGGTTGCAGAGACCCAGTACTTC. Amino acids: CASSPPSVAETQYF.

This clone was recorded a few times. The chain combines TRBV25-1 with TRBJ2-7, with TRBD1 as a possible D gene (6 bases). Germline V lookup: CDR1 MGHDK, CDR2 SYGVNS. The ends were cut back, 2 bases at V and 0 bases at J, with 14 bases in the middle. The CDR3 has 16 amino acids. CDR3 sequence: CASSEPQGRSSYEQYF. The CDR3, as DNA: TGTGCCAGCAGTGAACCACAGGGTAGAAGCTCCTACGAGCAGTACTTC.

This clone was observed a few times. J is TRBJ2-7 and V is TRBV4-3, with D hard to call. Germline values: CDR1 LGHNA, CDR2 YSLEER. The CDR3 contains 15 residues. V dropped 0 bases and J dropped 5 bases, with 14 bases sitting between them. The CDR3 here is CASSQEESRLHEQYF. The CDR3 nucleotides read TGCGCCAGCAGCCAAGAGGAATCCAGGCTGCACGAGCAGTACTTC.

There are a few counts of this clone. The chain has TRBV4-3 and TRBJ1-1; 7 positions agree with TRBD1. Germline-derived CDR1 and CDR2 are LGHNA and YSLEER. The V segment lost 6 bases and the J segment 7 bases; nucleotides outside the gene matches: 11. The CDR3 is made up of 14 amino acids. The DNA of the CDR3 is TGCGCCAGCAGGGTGACAGGGAATGTTGGTGAAGCTTTCTTT. This encodes CASRVTGNVGEAFF.

This rearrangement joins TRBV18 to TRBJ2-1; D is uncertain. In germline, CDR1 is KGHSH, CDR2 LQKENI. V lost 3 bases, J lost 10 bases, and 10 bases lay in between. This CDR3 comprises 12 residues. The CDR3 nucleotides are TGTGCCAGCTCACCCCAAACACTAGAGCAGTTCTTC. This codes for CASSPQTLEQFF.

There are a few counts of this clone. This rearrangement joins TRBV11-2 to TRBJ2-4; 8 nucleotides agree with TRBD2. The J segment lost 12 bases and the V segment lost 3 bases, leaving 4 bases of the junction unmatched. Looked up from germline, CDR1 is SGHAT and CDR2 is FQNNGV. The CDR3 consists of 12 residues. This chain's CDR3 is CASSFRGGDQYF. The CDR3 DNA follows: TGTGCCAGCAGCTTCCGGGGGGGGGATCAGTACTTC.

This clone was counted a few times. The V gene is TRBV5-4, the J gene TRBJ1-1; 7 bases map to TRBD1. This CDR3 spans 13 amino acids. In germline, CDR1 is SGHNT, CDR2 YYREEE (reference sequence). Unmatched junction bases numbered 3, after V lost 4 bases and J lost 3 bases. The CDR3 region has the DNA TGTGCCAGCAGCGCAGGACAGGACACTGAAGCTTTCTTT. It is translated as CASSAGQDTEAFF.

This chain joins TRBV28 and TRBJ1-1, with a tentative D call TRBD1 (5 bases). Germline lookup yields CDR1 MDHEN and CDR2 SYDVKM. Between the trimmed V and J ends, which lost 8 bases and 5 bases, there was a span of 21 bases. The CDR3 length is 15 residues. The CDR3 reads CASEPPTQGWTEAFF. In nucleotides, the CDR3 is TGTGCCAGCGAACCACCCACCCAGGGTTGGACTGAAGCTTTCTTT.

The J gene is TRBJ2-1, the V gene TRBV30; TRBD2 agrees at 12 bases. J lost 8 bases, V lost 1 base, and 3 bases had no gene match. CDR1 GTSNPN and CDR2 SVGIG come from the germline V gene (reference sequence). The CDR3 runs to 14 residues. CDR3 amino acids: CAWSGLAGEYEQFF. CDR3 sequence (DNA): TGTGCCTGGAGTGGACTAGCGGGAGAGTATGAGCAGTTCTTC.

V usage is TRBV4-1 and J usage is TRBJ2-5, with D unclear. Germline CDR1 reads MGHRA; CDR2 reads YSYEKL. The CDR3 covers 13 residues. Between the trimmed V and J ends, which lost 1 base and 3 bases, there was a span of 6 bases. In DNA, the CDR3 is TGCGCCAGCAGCCAAGGAGCCGAAGAGACCCAGTACTTC. It is translated as CASSQGAEETQYF.

The rearrangement uses TRBV29-1 and TRBJ1-2; TRBD1 might be the D (5 bases). The CDR3 runs 14 residues. CDR1 SQVTM and CDR2 ANQGSEA come from the germline V gene. V lost 0 bases to trimming and J lost 4 bases, with 12 bases between them. The chain's CDR3 is CSVEEAGLFYGYTF. The CDR3 DNA reads TGCAGCGTTGAAGAGGCAGGGCTCTTCTATGGCTACACCTTC.

The rearrangement links TRBV14 to TRBJ2-7; a weak D match, TRBD2 (6 bases). The germline V gene encodes CDR1 SGHDN and CDR2 FVKESK. Trimming took 1 base from V and 2 from J, leaving 12 bases between them. The CDR3 contains 15 residues. The DNA for the CDR3 is TGTGCCAGCAGCCAAGTCGGGGGAGTCGCCTACGAGCAGTACTTC. Protein sequence: CASSQVGGVAYEQYF.

This clone turned up a few times. V usage is TRBV2 and J usage is TRBJ1-1; maybe TRBD1 (6 bases). The CDR3 runs to 15 residues. Germline CDR1 and CDR2: SNHLY and FYNNEI. The V end lost 1 base, the J end lost 4 bases, and 13 bases lay between the germline ends. The CDR3 DNA sequence: TGTGCCAGCAGTGAAGGAACAGGGCTCGTCACTGAAGCTTTCTTT. Residues: CASSEGTGLVTEAFF.

The chain has TRBV2 and TRBJ2-7, with 8 positions matching TRBD1. J lost 5 bases, V lost 4 bases, and 7 bases had no gene match. CDR1 is SNHLY and CDR2 is FYNNEI in the germline V gene. The length of the CDR3 is 14 residues. CDR3 protein: CASSAGQGANEQYF. The CDR3 region has the DNA TGTGCCAGCAGTGCGGGGCAGGGGGCCAACGAGCAGTACTTC.

This clone was seen more than once but under ten times. CDR3 sequence (DNA): TGTGCCATCAGTGAGTCGAGGACAGGAGAGGTCTACACCTTC. It encodes CAISESRTGEVYTF. V gene TRBV10-3 combines with J gene TRBJ1-2, with 7 bases matching TRBD1. With 0 bases clipped from V and 10 bases from J, the junction kept 8 bases outside the gene matches. There are 14 residues in the CDR3. CDR1 and CDR2 (germline): ENHRY, SYGVKD.

The chain has TRBV5-4 and TRBJ2-1; 7 bases line up with TRBD1. The CDR3 covers 15 residues. The V gene's germline CDR1 is SGHNT and CDR2 YYREEE (reference sequence). The ends lost 0 bases at V and 2 bases at J; junction bases unmatched: 2. The CDR3 reads CASSLGGTAYNEQFF. CDR3 DNA: TGTGCCAGCAGCTTGGGGGGGACAGCCTACAATGAGCAGTTCTTC. Filled out from reference TRBV5-4 and TRBJ2-1, the complete variable domain reads ETGVTQSPTHLIKTRGQQVTLRCSSQSGHNTVSWYQQALGQGPQFIFQYYREEENGRGNFPPRFSGLQFPNYSSELNVNALELDDSALYLCASSLGGTAYNEQFFGPGTRLTVL.

The chain carries TRBV5-1 and TRBJ2-5; D is undetermined. This CDR3 comprises 15 residues. V lost 3 bases, J lost 1 base, and 13 bases lay in between. The germline V gene has CDR1 SGHRS and CDR2 YFSETQ. CDR3 sequence reads: CASSSLMNRQETQYF. For the CDR3, the DNA is TGCGCCAGCAGCTCCCTAATGAACCGCCAAGAGACCCAGTACTTC.